The 21 T cell receptor beta chains given below trace back to one sample, sequenced in a study of blood T cell repertoires in COVID-19. Sequencing used immunoSEQ multiplex PCR; TCRdb keeps in-frame clones, though not all of them. The profile covers around 300,000 clones, with roughly nine tenths appearing a single time and 2% to 3% taken by the ten largest. Material for sequencing was PBMCs or T cells enriched from blood (not recorded which). Every receptor here comes from a woman aged 18-29 years who had recovered from COVID-19.

The genes are TRBV6-2 or TRBV6-3 and TRBJ2-3; the D is unclear. Trimming left V 2 bases short and J 1 base short, with 10 bases between. Germline V gives CDR1 MNHEY, CDR2 SVGEGT. The length of the CDR3 is 15 residues. The DNA for the CDR3 is TGTGCCAGCAGTTACCCGAGTCTGGGCACAGATACGCAGTATTTT. This encodes CASSYPSLGTDTQYF.

This clone was recorded a few times. The rearrangement uses TRBV7-6 and TRBJ1-1; TRBD1 matches 7 bases. CDR1 is SGHVS, CDR2 FNYEAQ, per germline. With 5 bases clipped from V and 0 bases from J, the junction kept 6 bases outside the gene matches. The CDR3 is made up of 15 amino acids. The CDR3 coding sequence is TGTGCCAGCAGCCGTTCGGGACAGATGAACACTGAAGCTTTCTTT. Amino acid sequence: CASSRSGQMNTEAFF.

V and J are TRBV30 and TRBJ1-3, with TRBD1 matching over 8 bases. In germline, CDR1 is GTSNPN, CDR2 SVGIG (reference sequence). This CDR3 has 16 amino acids. V lost 4 bases to trimming and J lost 0 bases; unmatched junction nucleotides: 8. CDR3 sequence (DNA): TGTGCCTGGAAGGTTGCAGGGGGCCTCTCTGGAAACACCATATATTTT. Residues: CAWKVAGGLSGNTIYF.

The chain recombines TRBV27 with TRBJ1-2, with D possibly matching TRBD1 (6 bases). This CDR3 region has 15 residues. Per the germline V gene, CDR1 is MNHEY and CDR2 is SMNVEV (reference sequence). V lost 5 bases and J 3 bases, leaving 16 bases between the germline ends. CDR3 DNA sequence: TGTGCCAGCAGTCCCAACAGGGCCCCCTACTATGGCTACACCTTC. This codes for CASSPNRAPYYGYTF.

The chain employs TRBV6-5 and TRBJ2-2; D is uncertain. The CDR3 covers 15 residues. Germline V gene lookup returns CDR1 MNHEY and CDR2 SVGAGI. V gave up 8 bases and J gave up 1 base, with 14 bases separating them. The chain's CDR3 is CASSGNRENTGELFF. CDR3 sequence (DNA): TGTGCCAGCTCCGGCAACAGAGAGAACACCGGGGAGCTGTTTTTT.

This sequence joins TRBV5-1 and TRBJ2-1, with D tentatively TRBD2 (7 bases). The CDR3 extends over 15 amino acids. V lost 3 bases, J lost 9 bases, and 19 bases lay in between. The germline V gene encodes CDR1 SGHRS and CDR2 YFSETQ. DNA of the CDR3: TGCGCCAGCAGCTGGGACCCGGGGGGCCAAGGTGAGCAGTTCTTC. Its translation: CASSWDPGGQGEQFF.

With regard to this clone: Other nucleotide sequences from this sample produce the same CDR3. The chain links TRBV7-9 to TRBJ2-7, with D hard to call. Trimming pared 6 bases from V and 4 bases from J, leaving 10 bases between. Germline assignment: CDR1 SEHNR and CDR2 FQNEAQ (reference sequence). The CDR3 totals 12 residues. The CDR3 is CASSPGAYEQYF. The CDR3 DNA reads as TGTGCCAGCAGTCCCGGTGCATACGAGCAGTACTTC.

The CDR3 loop is CASSPPTGSETQYF. The CDR3 coding sequence is TGTGCCAGCTCACCACCGACGGGATCAGAGACCCAGTACTTC. The V gene is TRBV18, the J gene TRBJ2-5, with D tentatively TRBD2 (5 bases). The germline CDR1 and CDR2 sequences are KGHSH and LQKENI. The CDR3 length is 14 residues. V lost 0 bases, J lost 4 bases, and 9 bases lay in between.

The chain recombines TRBV7-9 with TRBJ2-1; D call uncertain. The CDR3 is 12 amino acids. Germline V lookup: CDR1 SEHNR, CDR2 FQNEAQ (reference sequence). Trimming removed 0 bases at V and 7 bases at J, with 4 bases between. Here the CDR3 reads CASSLAPNEQFF. Here the CDR3 DNA reads TGTGCCAGCAGCTTAGCCCCAAATGAGCAGTTCTTC.

The J gene is TRBJ1-2, the V gene TRBV5-4; TRBD1 aligns across 8 bases. After removal of 4 bases from V and 3 bases from J, the junction contained 8 bases not matched to a gene. The CDR3 is 15 residues long. Germline V gene lookup returns CDR1 SGHNT and CDR2 YYREEE (reference sequence). CDR3 DNA: TGTGCCAGCAGCATTCCAGGGGGCGCCTACTATGGCTACACCTTC. Its protein product is CASSIPGGAYYGYTF. Using reference TRBV5-4 and TRBJ1-2 for the parts outside the CDR3, the full variable domain is ETGVTQSPTHLIKTRGQQVTLRCSSQSGHNTVSWYQQALGQGPQFIFQYYREEENGRGNFPPRFSGLQFPNYSSELNVNALELDDSALYLCASSIPGGAYYGYTFGSGTRLTVV.

This chain connects TRBV2 to TRBJ2-1; 14 nucleotides match TRBD2. The V gene end was trimmed by 7 bases and the J gene end by 2 bases; junction bases not matched to a gene: 13. The germline CDR1 and CDR2 sequences are SNHLY and FYNNEI. The CDR3 is made up of 19 amino acids. The CDR3 region is CASTDPTSGGADTYNEQFF. The CDR3 nucleotides are TGTGCCAGCACAGATCCGACTAGCGGGGGGGCCGATACCTACAATGAGCAGTTCTTC.

The chain links TRBV3-1 (or the pseudogene TRBV3-2) to TRBJ2-7; D possibly corresponds to TRBD1 (6 bases). Germline lookup yields CDR1 LGHDT and CDR2 YNNKEL (reference sequence). Trimming took 4 bases from V and 7 from J, leaving 23 bases between them. The CDR3 sequence is 16 residues long. The CDR3 region has the DNA TGTGCCAGCAGCCGAAGACAGGCTTTGGGTCTAGGGGAGCAGTACTTC. Protein sequence: CASSRRQALGLGEQYF.

The V call is TRBV19, the J call TRBJ2-3; D is perhaps TRBD1 (6 bases). Germline CDR1 is LNHDA and CDR2 is SQIVND (reference sequence). V shed 1 base and J shed 5 bases, with 16 bases lying between them. This CDR3 is built from 16 residues. The CDR3 sequence is CASSIAKGQGRDTQYF. The CDR3 DNA reads TGTGCCAGTAGTATAGCCAAGGGGCAGGGGAGAGATACGCAGTATTTT.

V usage is TRBV5-1 and J usage is TRBJ2-3, with D unresolved. CDR1 is SGHRS, CDR2 YFSETQ, per germline. The CDR3 is 16 residues long. V gave up 0 bases and J gave up 1 base, with 12 bases separating them. The CDR3 DNA is TGCGCCAGCAGCTTGGTTAGCCAAGGAGGCACAGATACGCAGTATTTT. Translated: CASSLVSQGGTDTQYF.

This chain connects TRBV19 to TRBJ2-7; TRBD1 matches 7 bases. CDR1 is LNHDA, CDR2 SQIVND, per germline (reference sequence). J gave up 3 bases and V 2 bases, and 7 bases lay outside the gene matches. The CDR3 contains 15 residues. CDR3 region: CASSIWTGRDYEQYF. As DNA, the CDR3 is TGTGCCAGTAGTATATGGACAGGTAGGGACTACGAGCAGTACTTC.

The CDR3 here is CASRDRLSSTEAFF. The DNA of the CDR3 is TGTGCCAGCAGGGACAGGTTATCGAGCACTGAAGCTTTCTTT. This rearrangement joins TRBV2 to TRBJ1-1; 7 positions agree with TRBD1. Germline V gene sequence: CDR1 SNHLY, CDR2 FYNNEI. This CDR3 comprises 14 residues. V trimming: 6 bases; J trimming: 4 bases; junction bases outside the gene matches: 8.

The rearrangement uses TRBV2 and TRBJ2-1; 14 nucleotides line up with TRBD2. Looked up from germline, CDR1 is SNHLY and CDR2 is FYNNEI. V was pared by 7 bases and J by 7 bases, with 12 bases of the junction left unmatched. CDR3 length: 17 amino acids. DNA of the CDR3: TGTGCCAGCACCCGACTAGCGGGGGGGCAAGGTATGAATGAGCAGTTCTTC. Amino acids: CASTRLAGGQGMNEQFF. The complete variable domain, with remaining parts taken from reference TRBV2 and TRBJ2-1, reads EPEVTQTPSHQVTQMGQEVILRCVPISNHLYFYWYRQILGQKVEFLVSFYNNEISEKSEIFDDQFSVERPDGSNFTLKIRSTKLEDSAMYFCASTRLAGGQGMNEQFFGPGTRLTVL.

This clone was counted a few times. DNA of the CDR3: TGTGCCAGCAGCCAAGGGTCCGGGACAGAGCTTAACTATGGCTACACCTTC. This translates into CASSQGSGTELNYGYTF. This chain connects TRBV3-1 (or the pseudogene TRBV3-2) to TRBJ1-2; 7 nucleotides align to TRBD1. CDR3 size: 17 residues. J was trimmed by 1 base and V by 1 base; bases with no gene match: 9. Germline values: CDR1 LGHDT, CDR2 YNNKEL (reference sequence).

This rearrangement joins TRBV7-6 to TRBJ2-7; possible D gene TRBD2, 5 bases. Germline CDR1 is SGHVS and CDR2 is FNYEAQ. The CDR3 covers 17 residues. V gave up 0 bases and J gave up 0 bases, with 15 bases separating them. The DNA of the CDR3 is TGTGCCAGCAGCTTAGCGGGATGGTCGGGGAGCTCCTACGAGCAGTACTTC. This sequence encodes CASSLAGWSGSSYEQYF. Based on the CDR3 plus reference TRBV7-6 and TRBJ2-7, the full variable domain is GAGVSQSPRYKVTKRGQDVALRCDPISGHVSLYWYRQALGQGPEFLTYFNYEAQQDKSGLPNDRFSAERPEGSISTLTIQRTEQRDSAMYRCASSLAGWSGSSYEQYFGPGTRLTVT.

This clone was found once. The genes are TRBV27 and TRBJ2-7; D possibly corresponds to TRBD2 (7 bases). This CDR3 has 14 amino acids. Trimming took 5 bases from V and 3 from J, leaving 14 bases between them. Germline V gene sequence: CDR1 MNHEY, CDR2 SMNVEV (reference sequence). CDR3 sequence reads: CASSAGGPDYEQYF. CDR3 nucleotide sequence: TGTGCCAGCAGTGCCGGGGGGCCGGACTACGAGCAGTACTTC.

The V call is TRBV7-2, the J call TRBJ1-3; TRBD1 is a possible D gene (5 bases). V lost 1 base to trimming and J lost 3 bases, with 13 bases between them. CDR1 and CDR2 from the germline V gene are SGHTA and FQGNSA. The CDR3 has 16 amino acids. CDR3 coding DNA: TGTGCCAGCAGCTTAGATCATCGGACATATGGAAACACCATATATTTT. Its translation: CASSLDHRTYGNTIYF.